One and the same sample provided the 13 T cell receptor beta chains below, sequenced in a study of blood T cell repertoires in COVID-19. Some clones are missing from TCRdb's copy, which holds only in-frame ones; the method was immunoSEQ multiplex PCR. The sample records about 250,000 clones, about 89% being singletons. Sequenced: peripheral blood. The origin of the receptors is a man younger than 40 with acute or convalescent COVID-19.

The CDR3: CASSSPALGGTEAFF. CDR3 nucleotides: TGTGCCAGCAGCAGTCCCGCCTTGGGGGGCACTGAAGCTTTCTTT. The chain employs TRBV7-9 and TRBJ1-1; tentatively, D is TRBD1 (5 bases). The CDR3 loop spans 15 amino acids. Germline CDR1 is SEHNR and CDR2 is FQNEAQ (reference sequence). Trimming cost V 5 bases and J 4 bases, with 17 bases left between them.

V is TRBV5-1 and J is TRBJ2-7; tentative D call: TRBD2 (6 bases). From germline, CDR1 is SGHRS and CDR2 YFSETQ. The CDR3 sequence is 14 residues long. Between the trimmed V and J ends, which lost 2 bases and 6 bases, there was a span of 15 bases. In DNA, the CDR3 is TGCGCCAGCAGCTTTCAAGGGACTGCTTCCGAGCAGTACTTC. It encodes CASSFQGTASEQYF.

The J gene is TRBJ2-7, the V gene TRBV28; 9 bases agree with TRBD1. The germline V gene has CDR1 MDHEN and CDR2 SYDVKM. Unmatched junction bases numbered 11, after V lost 5 bases and J lost 6 bases. The CDR3 has 15 residues. CDR3 residues: CASSSAGTGMGEQYF. The DNA for the CDR3 is TGTGCCAGCAGTAGTGCCGGGACAGGGATGGGCGAGCAGTACTTC.

The chain joins TRBV30 to TRBJ2-3; the match to TRBD2 covers 9 bases. The trim removed 2 bases at V and 4 bases at J, leaving 7 bases unmatched. Germline lookup yields CDR1 GTSNPN and CDR2 SVGIG (reference sequence). The CDR3 is made up of 15 amino acids. The CDR3 DNA reads as TGTGCCTGGAGTTTGGCGGGGGGGCCAGCAGATACGCAGTATTTT. It encodes CAWSLAGGPADTQYF.

The chain recombines TRBV18 with TRBJ1-5; 8 bases match TRBD1. V lost 3 bases and J lost 8; bases outside the gene matches: 9. The length of the CDR3 is 15 residues. Germline CDR1 is KGHSH and CDR2 is LQKENI. The CDR3 region has the DNA TGTGCCAGCTCACCCAATCAGGGGGCGGGAAAGCCCCAGCATTTT. This sequence encodes CASSPNQGAGKPQHF.

This sequence joins TRBV7-2 and TRBJ2-1; 10 bases line up with TRBD2. The CDR3 runs to 15 residues. J was trimmed by 7 bases and V by 5 bases; bases with no gene match: 8. From germline, CDR1 is SGHTA and CDR2 FQGNSA. The CDR3 sequence is CASSKRSGGANEQFF. The CDR3 nucleotides read TGTGCCAGCAGCAAGAGGAGCGGGGGGGCAAATGAGCAGTTCTTC. Complete variable domain (other parts from reference TRBV7-2 and TRBJ2-1): GAGVSQSPSNKVTEKGKDVELRCDPISGHTALYWYRQSLGQGLEFLIYFQGNSAPDKSGLPSDRFSAERTGGSVSTLTIQRTQQEDSAVYLCASSKRSGGANEQFFGPGTRLTVL.

CDR3 bases: TGTGCCCTCTCCCTAGCGGGGGTAGATGAGCAGTTCTTC. Amino acid sequence: CALSLAGVDEQFF. The chain is built from TRBV28 and TRBJ2-1; TRBD2 matches 10 bases. The junction had 9 bases not matched to a gene; V was cut back by 11 bases and J by 8 bases. CDR1 and CDR2 (germline): MDHEN, SYDVKM. The CDR3 contains 13 residues.

This sequence joins TRBV4-1 and TRBJ1-6, with D perhaps matching TRBD1 (5 bases). The CDR3 is made up of 17 amino acids. Germline CDR1 MGHRA, CDR2 YSYEKL. The ends were cut back, 0 bases at V and 6 bases at J, with 15 bases in the middle. The CDR3 loop reads CASSQDGGGLGNSPLHF. Here the CDR3 DNA reads TGCGCCAGCAGCCAAGATGGGGGGGGGTTGGGTAATTCACCCCTCCACTTT.

This rearrangement joins TRBV28 to TRBJ1-2; D might be TRBD1 (5 bases). The germline V and J ends were trimmed by 1 base and 3 bases, with 15 bases remaining between them. Germline V gives CDR1 MDHEN, CDR2 SYDVKM. CDR3 size: 16 residues. The CDR3 loop reads CASSLSPRRADYGYTF. In DNA form, the CDR3 reads TGTGCCAGCAGTTTATCCCCCCGCAGGGCAGACTATGGCTACACCTTC.

The chain links TRBV5-6 to TRBJ2-5; D may be TRBD1 (6 bases). CDR1 SGHDT and CDR2 YYEEEE come from the germline V gene. The CDR3 is 13 residues long. V shed 3 bases and J shed 4 bases, with 10 bases lying between them. The CDR3 region has the DNA TGTGCCAGCAGCTGGACAGTCCGAGAGACCCAGTACTTC. Amino acids: CASSWTVRETQYF. Drawing the rest from reference TRBV5-6 and TRBJ2-5, the complete variable domain is DAGVTQSPTHLIKTRGQQVTLRCSPKSGHDTVSWYQQALGQGPQFIFQYYEEEERQRGNFPDRFSGHQFPNYSSELNVNALLLGDSALYLCASSWTVRETQYFGPGTRLLVL.

The rearrangement links TRBV7-9 to TRBJ1-3; D gene uncertain. The CDR3 length is 14 residues. The germline CDR1 and CDR2 sequences are SEHNR and FQNEAQ (reference sequence). V was trimmed by 5 bases and J by 4 bases, leaving 12 bases between them. The CDR3 coding sequence is TGTGCCAGCAGCCCCTGGGAGGACGGAAACACCATATATTTT. Translation: CASSPWEDGNTIYF.

A few counts support this clone. The chain is built from TRBV28 and TRBJ2-1, with D possibly TRBD2 on 5 matching bases. Deletions cut 7 bases from V and 3 bases from J, with 13 bases between. The CDR3 totals 14 residues. The germline gives CDR1 MDHEN, CDR2 SYDVKM. The DNA for the CDR3 is TGTGCCAGCACGGCGGGCCCGATCTACAATGAGCAGTTCTTC. Translating gives CASTAGPIYNEQFF.

J is TRBJ1-6 and V is TRBV6-1; D is ambiguous. The CDR3 length is 17 residues. Germline V gene lookup returns CDR1 MNHNS and CDR2 SASEGT. The V and J ends lost 1 base and 0 bases respectively, with 10 bases between them. The CDR3 region is CASSEVRVSSYNSPLHF. CDR3 DNA: TGTGCCAGCAGTGAAGTGAGGGTGAGCTCCTATAATTCACCCCTCCACTTT.